Described below is a single TCR beta chain sequence and its context. The data originate from a study of T cell responses to AZD1222 COVID-19 vaccine. Profiled with immunoSEQ multiplex PCR; TCRdb holds only in-frame clones, not every one. The sample holds roughly 150,000 clones; more than 85% are singletons and the top ten take roughly 1.2%. The CDR3 length is 13 residues. Germline CDR1 reads SGHAT; CDR2 reads FQNNGV. V lost 6 bases and J 3 bases, leaving 9 bases between the germline ends. The receptor's source is an adult who received the AZD1222 COVID-19 vaccine. The chain carries TRBV11-2 and TRBJ1-3; D is perhaps TRBD1 (5 bases). The sample here was peripheral blood, taken 28 days after the second AZD1222 dose. CDR3 sequence: CASSSGRGNTIYF. DNA for the CDR3: TGTGCCAGCAGTTCGGGGCGTGGAAACACCATATATTTT.